Shown below are 8 T cell receptor beta chains from a single sample sequenced in a study of radiotherapy plus CTLA-4 blockade in lung cancer. Generated by immunoSEQ multiplex PCR, the TCRdb table keeps only in-frame clones and is missing some. Of about 88,000 clones listed, more than 70% are singletons. Sequenced material: peripheral blood, taken from a patient treated with radiotherapy plus ipilimumab. All receptors derive from a human donor with non-small cell lung cancer that progressed on radiotherapy plus ipilimumab.

The V call is TRBV10-3, the J call TRBJ1-4; D is ambiguous. CDR1 ENHRY and CDR2 SYGVKD come from the germline V gene. The germline V and J ends were trimmed by 0 bases and 3 bases, with 8 bases remaining between them. This CDR3 comprises 15 residues. The CDR3 DNA reads as TGTGCCATCAGTGAGTCTGGCGGATCTAATGAAAAACTGTTTTTT. The encoded protein is CAISESGGSNEKLFF.

The chain employs TRBV2 and TRBJ2-1; D possibly corresponds to TRBD2 (6 bases). Germline CDR1 and CDR2: SNHLY and FYNNEI. The CDR3 sequence is 14 residues long. V lost 4 bases, J lost 7 bases, and 14 bases lay in between. This chain's CDR3 is CASSGTNRINEQFF. CDR3 coding DNA: TGTGCCAGCAGTGGGACTAATAGGATAAATGAGCAGTTCTTC. Full variable domain (rest looked up from reference TRBV2 and TRBJ2-1): EPEVTQTPSHQVTQMGQEVILRCVPISNHLYFYWYRQILGQKVEFLVSFYNNEISEKSEIFDDQFSVERPDGSNFTLKIRSTKLEDSAMYFCASSGTNRINEQFFGPGTRLTVL.

This clone was detected a few times. This chain uses TRBV27 with TRBJ1-5; a possible D gene is TRBD1 (6 bases). The germline V gene has CDR1 MNHEY and CDR2 SMNVEV (reference sequence). This CDR3 region has 14 residues. Trimming cost V 6 bases and J 4 bases, with 13 bases left between them. The CDR3 sequence: CASRGSTGNQPQHF. The DNA for the CDR3 is TGTGCCAGCAGGGGAAGCACAGGGAATCAGCCCCAGCATTTT.

CDR3 DNA sequence: TGTGCCAGCGGCAGGAGCTCCTATAATTCACCCCTCCACTTT. Protein: CASGRSSYNSPLHF. The V call is TRBV6-1, the J call TRBJ1-6; no clear D. The V gene's germline CDR1 is MNHNS and CDR2 SASEGT. Trimming shortened V by 8 bases and J by 0 bases, and 8 bases separated the two germline ends. The CDR3 sequence is 14 residues long.

This sequence joins TRBV11-2 and TRBJ2-7; D is unresolved. Looked up from germline, CDR1 is SGHAT and CDR2 is FQNNGV. CDR3 length equals 12 residues. V gave up 1 base and J gave up 5 bases, with 6 bases separating them. This CDR3 reads CASSLAHHEQYF. The CDR3, as DNA: TGTGCCAGCAGCTTAGCCCACCACGAGCAGTACTTC.

This clone appeared a few times. V usage is TRBV6-5 and J usage is TRBJ2-7, with 9 bases matching TRBD1. Germline assignment: CDR1 MNHEY and CDR2 SVGAGI. Germline trimming cut 7 bases from V and 5 bases from J; bases unmatched to any gene: 12. The CDR3 has 15 residues. CDR3 residues: CASNQRQGVGDEQYF. CDR3 nucleotide sequence: TGTGCCAGCAATCAACGACAGGGGGTAGGAGACGAGCAGTACTTC.

CDR3 in DNA: TGTGCCAGCAGTTCCACCGGGACGGACTACGAGCAGTACTTC. Translation gives CASSSTGTDYEQYF. The chain is built from TRBV27 and TRBJ2-7; either TRBD1 or TRBD2 may supply D (5 bases each). Germline CDR1 MNHEY, CDR2 SMNVEV (reference sequence). Trimming took off 4 bases at V and 3 bases at J, with 13 bases between the two ends. The CDR3 length is 14 residues.

This clone occurred once. The V and J genes are TRBV6-5 and TRBJ1-4; TRBD1 might be the D (5 bases). Germline-derived CDR1 and CDR2 are MNHEY and SVGAGI. The CDR3 is 14 amino acids. Trimming removed 4 bases from V and 7 bases from J, with 13 bases in between. The CDR3 DNA follows: TGTGCCAGCAGTTTAGGCCCGGGGGGTGAAAAACTGTTTTTT. Translation gives CASSLGPGGEKLFF.